The clone carrying this T cell receptor (beta chain) was picked up one time. Its antigen is as yet unknown. Germline V gives CDR1 MNHEY, CDR2 SVGAGI. The CDR3 totals 13 residues. The V and J ends lost 9 bases and 5 bases respectively, with 13 bases between them. The data derive from a study of beta chain features in type 1 diabetes. Cells sorted by CD45RO/CCR7/CD25/CD127/CD95/CD27 comprised CD4+ naive, central memory, regulatory and stem cell-like memory cells. Overall study findings and caveats: Possibly, sequencing cDNA over-represented cells that had high TCR expression levels. Within each of all four CD4+ subsets, Type 1 diabetes patients had TCRB CDR3s that were moderately but significantly shorter.

The sequenced template was cDNA made from the entire isolated RNA. Sequencing was performed with immunoSEQ multiplex PCR; in TCRdb, only in-frame clones are kept and a portion is missing. Counted here are a few hundred thousand clones, less than 30% occurring once; the ten biggest clones make up about 0.012%. Material for sequencing was naive CD4+ T cells from blood. The genes are TRBV6-5 and TRBJ2-2; D gene ambiguous. This TCR derives from a woman aged 25 to 39 with type 1 diabetes. CDR3 amino acids: CASVRPGTGELFF. The CDR3, as DNA: TGTGCCAGTGTAAGGCCCGGGACCGGGGAGCTGTTTTTT.